This entry lists 8 T cell receptor beta chains sequenced from one sample in a study of shared T cell receptors in the human thymus. Here immunoSEQ multiplex PCR was the method, and the copy in TCRdb shows in-frame clones only, minus some. The sample holds some 700,000 clones; approximately 87% are singletons and the top ten take 0.01%. These data also formed part of another study, on human thymus T cells.

Sequencing was done on a sample of thymocytes. These receptors came from a boy less than two years old with a congenital heart defect.

This chain links TRBV5-1 with TRBJ2-3, with D perhaps TRBD1 (5 bases). Germline V gene sequence: CDR1 SGHRS, CDR2 YFSETQ. The V and J ends lost 4 bases and 2 bases respectively, with 8 bases between them. This CDR3 spans 13 amino acids. The CDR3 bases are TGCGCCAGCAGCGCGGACACCACAGATACGCAGTATTTT. It codes for CASSADTTDTQYF.

V and J are TRBV11-2 and TRBJ2-2, with TRBD2 matching 14 bases. V shed 4 bases, J shed 6 bases, and the junction held 13 bases outside the gene matches. Germline loops: CDR1 SGHAT, CDR2 FQNNGV. The CDR3 loop spans 19 amino acids. CDR3 residues: CASSSTLTSGRACSGELFF. The CDR3 region has the DNA TGTGCCAGCAGCTCAACGCTGACTAGCGGGAGGGCCTGTTCCGGGGAGCTGTTTTTT.

This sequence joins TRBV10-1 and TRBJ1-2; TRBD1 matches at 8 bases. Germline V gene sequence: CDR1 WNHNN, CDR2 SYGVQD (reference sequence). The CDR3 runs 17 residues. J lost 4 bases, V lost 0 bases, and 10 bases had no gene match. The CDR3 DNA follows: TGCGCCAGCAGTGAGTCTGGGGTCGACAGGGGTCCCTATGGCTACACCTTC. As protein: CASSESGVDRGPYGYTF.

The rearrangement uses TRBV11-2 and TRBJ2-7, with a possible D match to TRBD2 (5 bases). The CDR3 runs 13 residues. CDR1 SGHAT and CDR2 FQNNGV come from the germline V gene. V gave up 7 bases and J gave up 5 bases, with 15 bases separating them. This chain's CDR3 is CASTEREFHEQYF. In DNA, the CDR3 is TGTGCCAGCACCGAGAGGGAGTTCCACGAGCAGTACTTC.

The count of this clone is one. The V gene is TRBV14, the J gene TRBJ2-7; 10 nucleotides match TRBD1. Germline lookup yields CDR1 SGHDN and CDR2 FVKESK. J gave up 3 bases and V 9 bases, and 20 bases lay outside the gene matches. This CDR3 comprises 18 residues. CDR3 in amino acids: CASSSEAKPGQGNYEQYF. The CDR3 DNA reads TGTGCCAGTAGTTCGGAGGCCAAACCGGGACAGGGGAACTACGAGCAGTACTTC.

This chain joins TRBV5-1 and TRBJ1-5, with 8 bases identical to TRBD1. J lost 3 bases, V lost 2 bases, and 7 bases had no gene match. CDR3 length equals 16 residues. The germline gives CDR1 SGHRS, CDR2 YFSETQ. CDR3 nucleotides: TGCGCCAGCAGCTTTATCGGGACAGGACTCAATCAGCCCCAGCATTTT. As protein: CASSFIGTGLNQPQHF.

The rearrangement links TRBV4-1 to TRBJ2-1; 11 bases are shared with TRBD2. CDR1 and CDR2 (germline): MGHRA, YSYEKL. The CDR3 sequence is 20 residues long. V lost 3 bases to trimming and J lost 2 bases; unmatched junction nucleotides: 15. CDR3 bases: TGCGCCAGCAGCCATCTCCGACTAGCGGGACTCGTCGTAGCCTACAATGAGCAGTTCTTC. Its protein product is CASSHLRLAGLVVAYNEQFF.

The chain links TRBV5-1 to TRBJ2-7; TRBD2 might be the D (6 bases). Germline V gene lookup returns CDR1 SGHRS and CDR2 YFSETQ. V was cut by 3 bases and J by 4 bases, with 14 bases left in between. The CDR3 length is 14 residues. The CDR3 DNA is TGCGCCAGCAGCTCCCGGGACTTAGATTACGAGCAGTACTTC. This gives the protein CASSSRDLDYEQYF.